This TCR beta chain was captured in a study of control samples from healthy donors and cancer patients. Clones were sequenced by immunoSEQ multiplex PCR, and TCRdb holds only the in-frame ones, with some missing. The sample consists of some 110,000 clones, around 87% of them appearing once. The CDR3 runs to 14 residues. Germline loops: CDR1 SGHVS, CDR2 FQNEAQ. The germline V and J ends were trimmed by 4 bases and 4 bases, with 11 bases remaining between them. This chain uses TRBV7-8 with TRBJ2-1; D could derive from TRBD1 or TRBD2 (7 bases each). Sequencing used PBMCs. The TCR originated in a woman in her 50s with colorectal cancer. The chain's CDR3 is CASSWGGQYNEQFF. CDR3 DNA: TGTGCCAGCAGCTGGGGGGGACAGTACAATGAGCAGTTCTTC.